The next 7 T cell receptor beta chains were all read from a single sample in a study of shared T cell receptors in the human thymus. TCRdb's table, derived via immunoSEQ multiplex PCR, lists solely in-frame clones and lacks some. This table has about 660,000 clones, about 90% appearing once. This same sample was also taken into another study, of human thymus T cells.

The sample consisted of thymocytes. These receptors originate from a boy in the first two years of life with a congenital heart defect.

This clone was detected once. This chain's CDR3 is CASSPREAGGSGELFF. The CDR3 DNA is TGCGCCAGCAGCCCAAGGGAAGCGGGGGGAAGTGGGGAGCTGTTTTTT. This sequence joins TRBV4-1 and TRBJ2-2, with 9 bases matching TRBD2. CDR1 MGHRA and CDR2 YSYEKL come from the germline V gene. CDR3 length: 16 residues. Unmatched junction bases numbered 11, after V lost 4 bases and J lost 8 bases.

This chain connects TRBV5-4 to TRBJ2-7; TRBD2 might be the D (10 bases). The CDR3 has 19 residues. The ends were cut back, 5 bases at V and 3 bases at J, with 30 bases in the middle. Germline CDR1 SGHNT, CDR2 YYREEE (reference sequence). As DNA, the CDR3 is TGTGCCAGCAGGGCCTGGACAGGGGTCGCCGGGACTAGCGACTACGAGCAGTACTTC. As protein: CASRAWTGVAGTSDYEQYF.

The J gene is TRBJ2-1, the V gene TRBV27; D gene uncertain. V was shortened by 7 bases and J by 0 bases, with 4 bases between the two germline ends. CDR1 and CDR2 from the germline V gene are MNHEY and SMNVEV (reference sequence). There are 12 residues in the CDR3. In nucleotides, the CDR3 is TGTGCCAGCACTAGCTCCTACAATGAGCAGTTCTTC. Its protein product is CASTSSYNEQFF.

This chain uses TRBV27 with TRBJ2-1, with 10 bases fitting TRBD1. This CDR3 contains 16 residues. Germline assignment: CDR1 MNHEY and CDR2 SMNVEV (reference sequence). V shed 4 bases and J 5 bases; nucleotides not matched to a gene: 8. DNA for the CDR3: TGTGCCAGCAGTTGCAGCGGGGACAGGGGAAACAATGAGCAGTTCTTC. Residues: CASSCSGDRGNNEQFF.

This rearrangement joins TRBV29-1 to TRBJ1-2, with TRBD1 as a possible D gene (6 bases). V was pared by 7 bases and J by 1 base, with 13 bases between. Germline V lookup: CDR1 SQVTM, CDR2 ANQGSEA. CDR3 length equals 13 residues. Here the CDR3 DNA reads TGCAGCGCCTGGACAGCACATAACTATGGCTACACCTTC. Residues: CSAWTAHNYGYTF.

The rearrangement uses TRBV2 and TRBJ1-1; 7 bases map to TRBD1. V lost 4 bases and J lost 5; bases outside the gene matches: 7. The CDR3 has 14 residues. Germline CDR1 SNHLY, CDR2 FYNNEI. The CDR3 sequence: CASSGKGAGTEAFF. The CDR3 DNA is TGTGCCAGCAGTGGGAAGGGGGCAGGAACTGAAGCTTTCTTT.

The V and J genes are TRBV7-9 and TRBJ2-5; D uncertain. CDR1 is SEHNR, CDR2 FQNEAQ, per germline (reference sequence). The length of the CDR3 is 17 residues. Trimming took off 5 bases at V and 5 bases at J, with 24 bases between the two ends. The CDR3 coding sequence is TGTGCCAGCAGCCTGCCTAGTTTACACCAAATTGAGGAGACCCAGTACTTC. Amino acids: CASSLPSLHQIEETQYF.